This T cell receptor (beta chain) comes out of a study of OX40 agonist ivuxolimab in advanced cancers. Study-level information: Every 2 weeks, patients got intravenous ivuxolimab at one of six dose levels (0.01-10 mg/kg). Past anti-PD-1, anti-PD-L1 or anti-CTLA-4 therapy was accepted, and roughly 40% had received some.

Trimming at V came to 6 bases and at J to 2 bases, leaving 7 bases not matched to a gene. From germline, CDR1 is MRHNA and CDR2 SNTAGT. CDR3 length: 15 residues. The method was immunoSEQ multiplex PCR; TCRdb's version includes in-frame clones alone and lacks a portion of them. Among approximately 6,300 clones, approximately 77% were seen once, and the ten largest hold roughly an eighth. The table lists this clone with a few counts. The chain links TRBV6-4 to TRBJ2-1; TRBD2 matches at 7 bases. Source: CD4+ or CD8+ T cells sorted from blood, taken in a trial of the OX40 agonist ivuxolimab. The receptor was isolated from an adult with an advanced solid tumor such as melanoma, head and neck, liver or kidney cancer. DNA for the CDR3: TGTGCCAGCAGCCTATACGGGGGGACCTACAATGAGCAGTTCTTC. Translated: CASSLYGGTYNEQFF.